The 5 T cell receptor beta chains in this list originate from one sample, sequenced in a study of T cell repertoires in cytomegalovirus infection. These receptors lack a known antigen. MiXCR was run by TCRdb on the reads, yielding one entry per CDR3 protein. The data contain roughly 800,000 distinct CDR3 sequences, around 29% of them singletons. Sequences were derived from cultured CD8+ T cells from PBMCs, sampled from culture after CMV antigen stimulation. These receptor sequences come from a human donor in good health (CMV status not recorded). Some clones in this sample may be carry-over from other donors' samples.

The chain joins TRBV6-1 to TRBJ2-7; D is ambiguous. Trimming stripped 4 bases from V and 4 bases from J, with 8 bases between. CDR1 MNHNS and CDR2 SASEGT come from the germline V gene. The CDR3 is 12 residues long. In nucleotides, the CDR3 is TGTGCCAGCAGTGGAAGGGTTTACGAGCAGTACGTC. Its protein product is CASSGRVYEQYV.

The rearrangement uses TRBV10-1 and TRBJ2-3; D gene ambiguous. There are 14 residues in the CDR3. V gave up 0 bases and J gave up 2 bases, with 6 bases separating them. Germline V gives CDR1 WNHNN, CDR2 SYGVQD (reference sequence). The CDR3 nucleotides read TGCGCCAGCAGTGAGTCTCGCACCACAGATACGCAGTATTTT. This codes for CASSESRTTDTQYF.

This clonotype was seen a handful of times. The J gene is TRBJ1-1, the V gene TRBV24-1; 9 bases map to TRBD1. This CDR3 has 16 residues. The germline V gene encodes CDR1 KGHDR and CDR2 SFDVKD. V gave up 2 bases and J gave up 1 base; unmatched junction bases: 4. CDR3 protein: CATSDSPTGGNTEAFF. The DNA of the CDR3 is TGTGCCACCAGTGATTCCCCGACAGGGGGGAACACTGAAGCTTTCTTT.

V and J are TRBV12-3 or TRBV12-4 and TRBJ1-3; D ambiguous. With 8 bases removed from V and 0 bases from J, the gap between germline ends came to 8 bases. CDR3 length equals 13 residues. CDR3 in DNA: TGTGCCAGCTGCCAATCCTCTGGAAACACCATATATTTT. Protein sequence: CASCQSSGNTIYF.

The CDR3, as DNA: TGTGCCAGCAGCTCGAGGCCAGGGGTTGTGCGCGAGCAGTACTTC. This gives the protein CASSSRPGVVREQYF. The chain carries TRBV5-6 and TRBJ2-7; possible D gene TRBD1, 6 bases. The germline gives CDR1 SGHDT, CDR2 YYEEEE. The CDR3 is 15 residues long. V was clipped by 3 bases and J by 6 bases, with 19 bases between them.